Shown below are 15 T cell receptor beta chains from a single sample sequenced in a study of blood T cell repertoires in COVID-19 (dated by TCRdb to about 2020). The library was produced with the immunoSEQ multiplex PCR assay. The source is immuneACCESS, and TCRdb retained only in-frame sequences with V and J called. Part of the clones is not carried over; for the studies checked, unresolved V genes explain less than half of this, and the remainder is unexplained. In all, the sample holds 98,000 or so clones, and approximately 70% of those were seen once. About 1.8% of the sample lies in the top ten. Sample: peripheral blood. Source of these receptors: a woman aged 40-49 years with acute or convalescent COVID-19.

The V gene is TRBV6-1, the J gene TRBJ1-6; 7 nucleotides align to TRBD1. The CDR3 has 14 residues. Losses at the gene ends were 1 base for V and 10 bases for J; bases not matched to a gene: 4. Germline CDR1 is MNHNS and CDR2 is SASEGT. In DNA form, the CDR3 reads TGTGCCAGCAGTGAAGGAAAGGGGGCGTCACCCCTCCACTTT. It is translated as CASSEGKGASPLHF.

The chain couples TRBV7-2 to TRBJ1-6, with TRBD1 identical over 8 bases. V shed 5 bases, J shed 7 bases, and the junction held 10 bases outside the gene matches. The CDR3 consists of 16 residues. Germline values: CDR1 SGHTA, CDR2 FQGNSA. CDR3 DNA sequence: TGTGCCAGCAGCCCAAGGTCGGCAGGGGGCAATTCACCCCTCCACTTT. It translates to CASSPRSAGGNSPLHF.

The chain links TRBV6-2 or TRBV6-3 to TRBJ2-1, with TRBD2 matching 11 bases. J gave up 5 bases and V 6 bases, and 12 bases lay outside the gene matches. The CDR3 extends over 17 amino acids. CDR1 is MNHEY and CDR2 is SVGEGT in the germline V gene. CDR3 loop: CASSSNGVGLADNEQFF. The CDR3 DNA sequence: TGTGCCAGCAGCTCCAATGGGGTGGGACTAGCGGACAATGAGCAGTTCTTC.

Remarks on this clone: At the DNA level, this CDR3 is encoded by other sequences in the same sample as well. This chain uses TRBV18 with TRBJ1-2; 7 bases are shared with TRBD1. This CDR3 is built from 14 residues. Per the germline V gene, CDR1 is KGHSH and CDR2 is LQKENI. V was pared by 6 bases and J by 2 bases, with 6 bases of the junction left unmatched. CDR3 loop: CASSPPDRNYGYTF. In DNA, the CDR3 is TGTGCCAGCTCTCCGCCGGACAGGAACTATGGCTACACCTTC.

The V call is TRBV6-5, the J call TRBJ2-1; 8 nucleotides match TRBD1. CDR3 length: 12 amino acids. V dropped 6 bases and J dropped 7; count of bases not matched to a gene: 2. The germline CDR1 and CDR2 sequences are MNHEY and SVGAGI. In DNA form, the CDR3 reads TGTGCCAGCAGCACAGGGGGGAATGAGCAGTTCTTC. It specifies CASSTGGNEQFF.

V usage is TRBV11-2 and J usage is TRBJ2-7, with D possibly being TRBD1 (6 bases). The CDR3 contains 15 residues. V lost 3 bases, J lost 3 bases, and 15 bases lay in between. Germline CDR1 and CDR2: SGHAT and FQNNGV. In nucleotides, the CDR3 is TGTGCCAGCAGCTTGGGGCCAGGACAGTTCTACGAGCAGTACTTC. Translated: CASSLGPGQFYEQYF.

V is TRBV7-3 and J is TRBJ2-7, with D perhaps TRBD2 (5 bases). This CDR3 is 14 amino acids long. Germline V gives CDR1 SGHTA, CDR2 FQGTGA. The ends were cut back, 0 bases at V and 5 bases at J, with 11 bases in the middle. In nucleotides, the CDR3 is TGTGCCAGCAGCTTAACAGGGAGTGTGAACGAGCAGTACTTC. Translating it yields CASSLTGSVNEQYF.

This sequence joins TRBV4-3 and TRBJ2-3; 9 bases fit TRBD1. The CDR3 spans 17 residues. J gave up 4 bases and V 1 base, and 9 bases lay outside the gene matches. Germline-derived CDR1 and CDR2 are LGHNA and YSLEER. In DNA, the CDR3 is TGCGCCAGCAGCCAAGGGGCCGGGACAGGGAGCTCAGATACGCAGTATTTT. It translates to CASSQGAGTGSSDTQYF.

This CDR3 is CASSSGQGYEQYF. CDR3 sequence (DNA): TGCGCCAGCAGCTCCGGACAGGGCTACGAGCAGTACTTC. This rearrangement joins TRBV5-1 to TRBJ2-7; 8 positions match TRBD1. The CDR3 contains 13 residues. The germline V gene has CDR1 SGHRS and CDR2 YFSETQ. The trim removed 3 bases at V and 3 bases at J, leaving 2 bases unmatched. Full variable domain (remainder filled in from reference TRBV5-1 and TRBJ2-7): KAGVTQTPRYLIKTRGQQVTLSCSPISGHRSVSWYQQTPGQGLQFLFEYFSETQRNKGNFPGRFSGRQFSNSRSEMNVSTLELGDSALYLCASSSGQGYEQYFGPGTRLTVT.

The CDR3 sequence: CASSSATSGGWGETQYF. The CDR3 nucleotides read TGTGCCAGCAGTTCTGCGACTAGCGGGGGGTGGGGCGAGACCCAGTACTTC. The rearrangement joins TRBV27 to TRBJ2-5, with 13 bases aligning to TRBD2. The length of the CDR3 is 17 residues. Germline lookup yields CDR1 MNHEY and CDR2 SMNVEV (reference sequence). V lost 4 bases and J lost 5; bases outside the gene matches: 10.

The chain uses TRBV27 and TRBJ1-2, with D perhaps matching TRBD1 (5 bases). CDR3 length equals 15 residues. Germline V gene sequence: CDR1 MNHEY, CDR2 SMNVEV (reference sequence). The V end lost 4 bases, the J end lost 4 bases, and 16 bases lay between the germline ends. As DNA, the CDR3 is TGTGCCAGCAGTTCGCCAACGGGGGGGAGCTATGGCTACACCTTC. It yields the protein CASSSPTGGSYGYTF.

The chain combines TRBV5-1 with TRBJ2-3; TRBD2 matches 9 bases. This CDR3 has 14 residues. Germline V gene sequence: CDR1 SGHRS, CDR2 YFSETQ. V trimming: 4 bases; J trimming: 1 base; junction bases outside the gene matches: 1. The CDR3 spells CASSAGGGTDTQYF. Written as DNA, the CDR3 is TGCGCCAGCAGCGCGGGGGGGGGCACAGATACGCAGTATTTT.

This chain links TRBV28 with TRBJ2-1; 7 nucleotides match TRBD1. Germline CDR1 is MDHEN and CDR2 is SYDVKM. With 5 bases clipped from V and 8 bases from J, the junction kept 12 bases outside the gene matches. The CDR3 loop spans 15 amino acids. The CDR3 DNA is TGTGCCAGCAGTCGCGCGAGGGGGCCGATCGATGAGCAGTTCTTC. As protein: CASSRARGPIDEQFF.

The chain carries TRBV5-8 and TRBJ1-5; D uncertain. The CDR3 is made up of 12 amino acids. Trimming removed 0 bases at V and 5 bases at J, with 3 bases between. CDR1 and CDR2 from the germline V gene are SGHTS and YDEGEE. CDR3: CASSLVDQPQHF. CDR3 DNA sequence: TGTGCCAGCAGCTTGGTAGATCAGCCCCAGCATTTT.

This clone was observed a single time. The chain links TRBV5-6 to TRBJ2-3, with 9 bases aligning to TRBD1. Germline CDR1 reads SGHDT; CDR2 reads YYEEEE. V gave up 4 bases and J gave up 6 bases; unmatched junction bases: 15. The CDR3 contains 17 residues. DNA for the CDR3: TGTGCCAGCAGCCCGCCACAAGGACAGGGGATTTCGGATACGCAGTATTTT. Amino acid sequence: CASSPPQGQGISDTQYF.